The entry that follows covers one TCR beta chain sequence. This clonotype was recorded many times. Its binding antigen is unknown. No much larger clonotype is one base removed from it; base qualities were not supplied. Expansion of CD8+CD57+ cells had been shown by flow cytometry in the patients chosen for sequencing. Every patient had severe acquired aplastic anemia, diagnosed using the International Study of Aplastic Anemia and Agranulocytosis and Camitta criteria. No patient had received any therapy when blood was sampled. In this study, sorted CD4+ and CD8+ T cells from the blood of healthy subjects and of severe aplastic anemia patients had their TCR repertoires deep-sequenced. Patients were enrolled under clinicaltrials.gov protocols 00001620, 01623167, 00001397, 00071045, 00081523 and 00961064 in the USA. Ficoll-Paque density gradient centrifugation was used to isolate peripheral blood mononuclear cells. Before DNA extraction, CD4+ and CD8+ T cells were sorted with FACS or magnetic beads.

This sample is drawn from a study of CD8+CD57+ T cells in acquired aplastic anemia (dated by TCRdb to the late 2010s). With respect to the entire study: DNA extracted from sorted CD4+ and CD8+ cells had a mean of roughly 3.3 ug, with a range of about 0.2 to 30 ug. CD8+CD57+ expansion was defined as frequency above the mean frequency observed in healthy subjects.

CDR1 SGHRS and CDR2 YFSETQ were looked up in the germline V gene. Including the terminal cysteine and phenylalanine, the CDR3 comprises 11 residues. The DNA shown is the 33-base CDR3, in frame from base 1. A distance of 12 bases separates the germline ends of V and J, which lose 5 bases and 10 bases respectively. General findings and caveats noted by the study authors: Twenty-nine CD8+ CDR3 sequences were shared between patients and controls but appeared highly expressed in patients and within their immunodominant clones. CD8+ Simpson's diversity did not differ significantly between patients and healthy controls (P=0.060).

Profiling of TCR beta VDJ combinations and CDR3 sequences used genomic DNA as the template. TCR repertoire sequencing was run on an Illumina HiSeq 2000. The paper's data handling went like this. TRBV/TRBJ rearrangement plots, CDR3 size and DJ length profiles, and Simpson's diversity index were used to assess repertoires. The most abundant DNA sequence in the deep sequencing data was taken as the immunodominant clone. CDR3 amino acid sequences were screened for sharing across subjects and were compared with published repertoires and the VDJdb database. TCRdb reprocessing: public reads trimmed at Q25 with fastp, clones called with MiXCR, in-frame beta chains kept. Entries are consolidated by CDR3 protein sequence, retaining the most common genes and DNA. The V and J calls reflect TCRdb's pipeline rather than the authors' work. In all, the sample holds around 150,000 distinct CDR3 sequences, and 48% of those were seen once. Roughly 29% of the sample comes from the top ten.

This receptor was identified in a human donor with aplastic anemia. Sequencing used sorted CD4+, CD8+, or CD8+CD57+ T cells (not recorded which) from PBMCs. The V and J segments used are TRBV5-1 and TRBJ1-1; no D segment can be confidently identified. Here the CDR3 is given as CASSSGVVAFF. The nucleotide sequence reads TGCGCCAGCAGTTCCGGAGTCGTAGCTTTCTTT.